This is a list of T cell receptor beta chains from one sample in a study of cytomegalovirus exposure and HLA in healthy donors. The protocol was immunoSEQ multiplex PCR, while the TCRdb copy is restricted to in-frame clones and leaves out a portion. The sample carries about 98,000 clones, roughly three quarters recorded once. Material for sequencing was PBMCs. All receptors come from a male donor in good health and CMV-seropositive. Each CDR3 is given with its conserved first and last residue. D genes are given only for firm matches. Size is omitted from some rows. Given values are once, few, many or a class for expanded clones.

>TRBV6-5|-|TRBJ1-1|-
CASSSFVNTEAFF
TGTGCCAGCAGTTCGTTCGTGAACACTGAAGCTTTCTTT
>TRBV28|TRBD1|TRBJ2-3|once
CASSLGTALDTQYF
TGTGCCAGCAGTTTGGGGACAGCTCTAGATACGCAGTATTTT
>TRBV28|-|TRBJ1-5|-
CASSDTRQPQHF
TGTGCCAGCAGTGACACAAGACAGCCCCAGCATTTT
>TRBV19|TRBD1|TRBJ2-5|-
CASSPRQGAETQYF
TGTGCCAGTAGTCCGCGACAGGGGGCGGAGACCCAGTACTTC
>TRBV9|-|TRBJ2-1|-
CASSETLGHNEQFF
TGTGCCAGCAGCGAAACACTAGGACACAATGAGCAGTTCTTC
>TRBV7-9|-|TRBJ2-1|-
CASSLSGARDEQFF
TGTGCCAGCAGCCTATCAGGGGCGCGGGATGAGCAGTTCTTC
>TRBV7-9|-|TRBJ2-5|-
CASSHSAGTQYF
TGTGCCAGCAGCCATTCGGCAGGGACCCAGTACTTC
>TRBV27|TRBD2|TRBJ2-7|-
CASRLRPNYRGLAGEYEQYF
TGTGCCAGCAGACTCAGACCCAACTACAGGGGACTAGCGGGAGAGTACGAGCAGTACTTC
>TRBV13|-|TRBJ2-5|-
CASSSNRDFQETQYF
TGTGCCAGCAGCTCAAACCGGGACTTCCAAGAGACCCAGTACTTC
>TRBV7-8|-|TRBJ2-2|once
CASSLDDRQSSSANTGELFF
TGTGCCAGCAGCTTAGACGACAGGCAGTCTTCATCCGCGAACACCGGGGAGCTGTTTTTT
>TRBV7-2|TRBD1|TRBJ2-7|-
CASSLGTGTGGEQYF
TGTGCCAGCAGCTTAGGGACCGGGACAGGGGGCGAGCAGTACTTC
>TRBV28|TRBD2|TRBJ2-7|few
CASSFFGLVLSYEQYF
TGTGCCAGCAGTTTTTTTGGACTAGTGTTGAGTTACGAGCAGTACTTC
>TRBV7-9|-|TRBJ2-3|-
CASSSTSGGTQYF
TGTGCCAGCAGCTCCACAAGCGGTGGTACGCAGTATTTT
>TRBV15|-|TRBJ1-2|few
CATSREAGETSYGYTF
TGTGCCACCAGCAGAGAAGCGGGCGAAACTTCGTATGGCTACACCTTC
>TRBV7-2|TRBD2|TRBJ2-1|-
CASSNRLAGAPTQVF
TGTGCCAGCAGTAACCGACTAGCGGGAGCCCCCACCCAGGTCTTC
>TRBV30|-|TRBJ2-7|once
CAWSSQGYFYEQYF
TGTGCCTGGAGCTCACAGGGATACTTTTACGAGCAGTACTTC
>TRBV27|-|TRBJ2-2|-
CASSGGDRLGTGELFF
TGTGCCAGCAGTGGGGGTGACAGGTTAGGCACCGGGGAGCTGTTTTTT
>TRBV18|-|TRBJ2-2|-
CASSPSLPDTGELFF
TGTGCCAGCTCACCCTCCCTACCTGACACCGGGGAGCTGTTTTTT
>TRBV7-6|TRBD2|TRBJ2-7|-
CASSALAGFYEQYF
TGTGCCAGCAGCGCACTAGCGGGATTCTACGAGCAGTACTTC
>TRBV7-9|-|TRBJ1-3|-
CASSLQGSGNTIYF
TGTGCCAGCAGCCTTCAGGGTTCTGGAAACACCATATATTTT
>TRBV6-6|TRBD2|TRBJ2-7|once
CASSYSGGRAEQYF
TGTGCCAGCAGTTACTCTGGCGGGAGGGCCGAGCAGTACTTC
>TRBV4-2|TRBD2|TRBJ2-3|-
CASSQLGTNTDTQYF
TGTGCCAGCAGCCAACTCGGGACTAACACAGATACGCAGTATTTT
>TRBV6-1|-|TRBJ1-4|-
CASSVHGGAPGGKLFF
TGTGCCAGCAGTGTCCACGGAGGGGCACCTGGGGGAAAACTGTTTTTT
>TRBV28|TRBD1|TRBJ2-7|-
CASSPPGQGIYEQYF
TGTGCCAGCAGTCCACCGGGACAGGGAATCTACGAGCAGTACTTC
>TRBV7-3|TRBD1|TRBJ2-2|-
CASSPRTGRNTGELFF
TGTGCCAGCAGCCCACGGACAGGGAGGAACACCGGGGAGCTGTTTTTT